A selection of T cell receptor beta chains follows, all from one sample in a study of OX40 agonist ivuxolimab in advanced cancers. TCRdb keeps only in-frame clones here, not all; method: immunoSEQ multiplex PCR. The table shows under 20,000 clones, with around three quarters occurring only once. Sequencing used CD4+ or CD8+ T cells sorted from blood, obtained in a trial of the OX40 agonist ivuxolimab. Receptors were obtained from an adult with an advanced solid tumor such as melanoma, head and neck, liver or kidney cancer. Both conserved end residues are part of each CDR3. The D gene is left open where the match is weak. The size field is filled for only some rows; it gives once, few, many or a size class.

j_gene: TRBJ2-7; v_gene: TRBV5-1; abundance: NA; d_gene: TRBD1; CDR3nt: TGCGCCAGCAGCTTGACTCCGGGACAGGGTTACGAGCAGTACTTC; CDR3aa: CASSLTPGQGYEQYF
j_gene: TRBJ2-1; v_gene: TRBV25-1; abundance: NA; d_gene: NA; CDR3nt: TGTGCCAGCACCGGGGCGAGCTCCTACAATGAGCAGTTCTTC; CDR3aa: CASTGASSYNEQFF
j_gene: TRBJ1-6; v_gene: TRBV9; abundance: few; d_gene: NA; CDR3nt: TGTGCCAGCAGCGTAGGAGGGAATTCACCCCTCCACTTT; CDR3aa: CASSVGGNSPLHF
j_gene: TRBJ1-2; v_gene: TRBV5-5; abundance: NA; d_gene: TRBD1; CDR3nt: TGTGCCAGCAGCCGACAGGGCTATAGTGGCTACACCTTC; CDR3aa: CASSRQGYSGYTF
j_gene: TRBJ2-1; v_gene: TRBV5-1; abundance: NA; d_gene: NA; CDR3nt: TGCGCCAGCAACGGGGGAATCAATGAGCAGTTCTTC; CDR3aa: CASNGGINEQFF
j_gene: TRBJ2-3; v_gene: TRBV5-1; abundance: NA; d_gene: NA; CDR3nt: TGCGCCAGCAAGGAGGGGGGCGTGGGTGATACGCAGTATTTT; CDR3aa: CASKEGGVGDTQYF
j_gene: TRBJ2-1; v_gene: TRBV7-2; abundance: NA; d_gene: NA; CDR3nt: TGTGCCAGCAGCTCCTCCAATGAGCAGTTCTTC; CDR3aa: CASSSSNEQFF
j_gene: TRBJ2-1; v_gene: TRBV20-1; abundance: NA; d_gene: NA; CDR3nt: TGCAGTGCTAGCTCCCACAATGAGCAGTTCTTC; CDR3aa: CSASSHNEQFF
j_gene: TRBJ2-2; v_gene: TRBV6-1; abundance: NA; d_gene: TRBD1; CDR3nt: TGTGCCAGCAGTCACAGGGGGCGGACCGGGGAGCTGTTTTTT; CDR3aa: CASSHRGRTGELFF
j_gene: TRBJ2-4; v_gene: TRBV4-1; abundance: few; d_gene: NA; CDR3nt: TGCGCCAGCAGCCACGGACAAAAAAACATTCAGTACTTC; CDR3aa: CASSHGQKNIQYF
j_gene: TRBJ1-1; v_gene: TRBV7-2; abundance: NA; d_gene: NA; CDR3nt: TGTGCCAGCAGCCCGAGATCGAACACTGAAGCTTTCTTT; CDR3aa: CASSPRSNTEAFF
j_gene: TRBJ1-6; v_gene: TRBV5-3; abundance: NA; d_gene: NA; CDR3nt: TGTGCCAGCAATCAAAGAAATTCACCCCTCCACTTT; CDR3aa: CASNQRNSPLHF
j_gene: TRBJ2-7; v_gene: TRBV4-1; abundance: NA; d_gene: TRBD1; CDR3nt: TGCGCCAGCAGCCAAGATGGCAGGGGGCTCTACGAGCAGTACTTC; CDR3aa: CASSQDGRGLYEQYF
j_gene: TRBJ1-1; v_gene: TRBV9; abundance: NA; d_gene: TRBD1; CDR3nt: TGTGCCAGCAGCCCGGGACAGCGGTCTCCTGAAGCTTTCTTT; CDR3aa: CASSPGQRSPEAFF
j_gene: TRBJ2-1; v_gene: TRBV5-5; abundance: few; d_gene: NA; CDR3nt: TGTGCCAGCAGCTCATATATGAACGAGCAGTTCTTC; CDR3aa: CASSSYMNEQFF
j_gene: TRBJ2-7; v_gene: TRBV5-1; abundance: NA; d_gene: TRBD1; CDR3nt: TGCGCCAGCAGCCGACGGGACAGGGGTCCCTACGAGCAGTACTTC; CDR3aa: CASSRRDRGPYEQYF
j_gene: TRBJ1-1; v_gene: TRBV10-3; abundance: NA; d_gene: NA; CDR3nt: TGTGCCATCAGTGGGCCGGGCTACACTGAAGCTTTCTTT; CDR3aa: CAISGPGYTEAFF
j_gene: TRBJ1-5; v_gene: TRBV4-1; abundance: NA; d_gene: TRBD1; CDR3nt: TGCGCCATCCAGACAGGGGGAGACTTAAATCAGCCCCAGCATTTT; CDR3aa: CAIQTGGDLNQPQHF
j_gene: TRBJ2-1; v_gene: TRBV4-2; abundance: NA; d_gene: NA; CDR3nt: TGTGCCAGCAGCCAAGTAGGGAGACTAGGATCCAATGAGCAGTTCTTC; CDR3aa: CASSQVGRLGSNEQFF
j_gene: TRBJ1-5; v_gene: TRBV7-2; abundance: NA; d_gene: NA; CDR3nt: TGTGCCAGCAGCCCGATGGGGATCCAGCCCCAGCATTTT; CDR3aa: CASSPMGIQPQHF
j_gene: TRBJ2-2; v_gene: TRBV18; abundance: NA; d_gene: NA; CDR3nt: TGTGCCAGCTCACAATCCGGGGAGCTGTTTTTT; CDR3aa: CASSQSGELFF
j_gene: TRBJ2-7; v_gene: TRBV11-3; abundance: NA; d_gene: NA; CDR3nt: TGTGCCAGCAGCTTCACGCCGGGCTACGAGCAGTACTTC; CDR3aa: CASSFTPGYEQYF
j_gene: TRBJ1-6; v_gene: TRBV10-1; abundance: NA; d_gene: NA; CDR3nt: TGCGCCAGCAGCCACCGAGGGACGGACAATTCACCCCTCCACTTT; CDR3aa: CASSHRGTDNSPLHF
j_gene: TRBJ2-7; v_gene: TRBV7-9; abundance: NA; d_gene: NA; CDR3nt: TGTGCCAGCAGCTATGGCAGGGTAGATTCCGAGCAGTACTTC; CDR3aa: CASSYGRVDSEQYF
j_gene: TRBJ2-1; v_gene: TRBV5-1; abundance: NA; d_gene: TRBD1; CDR3nt: TGCGCCAGCAGCCTGGACAGGGGGAGGGATGAGCAGTTCTTC; CDR3aa: CASSLDRGRDEQFF
j_gene: TRBJ2-2; v_gene: TRBV5-1; abundance: NA; d_gene: TRBD2; CDR3nt: TGCGCCAGCAGCCTTAAACGCGGGGGGGCGAACACCGGGGAGCTGTTTTTT; CDR3aa: CASSLKRGGANTGELFF
j_gene: TRBJ1-3; v_gene: TRBV7-2; abundance: once; d_gene: NA; CDR3nt: TGTGCCAGCAGCTTAGTGGGTAGGAACACCATATATTTT; CDR3aa: CASSLVGRNTIYF
j_gene: TRBJ1-1; v_gene: TRBV19; abundance: NA; d_gene: NA; CDR3nt: TGTGCCAGTATGGGGGGGGGCACTGAAGCTTTCTTT; CDR3aa: CASMGGGTEAFF
j_gene: TRBJ2-4; v_gene: TRBV28; abundance: NA; d_gene: TRBD2; CDR3nt: TGTGCCAGCAGTTTGTGGCTCCATGGGACTAGCGGGAGGGGGTTGGAAAACATTCAGTACTTC; CDR3aa: CASSLWLHGTSGRGLENIQYF
j_gene: TRBJ2-3; v_gene: TRBV7-3; abundance: NA; d_gene: NA; CDR3nt: TGTGCCAGCAGCTCCCCCAACCTTCAACCCCGGCCCGTAAGAGGCACAGATACGCAGTATTTT; CDR3aa: CASSSPNLQPRPVRGTDTQYF
j_gene: TRBJ2-5; v_gene: TRBV10-2; abundance: NA; d_gene: TRBD2; CDR3nt: TGCGCCAGCAGTGAGTCGCGACTAGCGGGGGGGGAGACCCAGTACTTC; CDR3aa: CASSESRLAGGETQYF
j_gene: TRBJ2-7; v_gene: TRBV4-1; abundance: once; d_gene: TRBD2; CDR3nt: TGCGCCAGCAGCCGGCGGGCGGGGGTCTACGAGCAGTACTTC; CDR3aa: CASSRRAGVYEQYF
j_gene: TRBJ2-7; v_gene: TRBV10-1; abundance: medium-sized; d_gene: TRBD1; CDR3nt: TGCGCCAGCAGTGAGGGACAGGGGACCTACGAGCAGTACTTC; CDR3aa: CASSEGQGTYEQYF
j_gene: TRBJ2-4; v_gene: TRBV21-1; abundance: NA; d_gene: NA; CDR3nt: TGTGCCAGCAGCAAAGGTACCAGGGGGTGGTTAGCCAAAAACATTCAGTACTTC; CDR3aa: CASSKGTRGWLAKNIQYF
j_gene: TRBJ2-7; v_gene: TRBV11-2; abundance: few; d_gene: NA; CDR3nt: TGTGCCAGCAGCCCCCACCCTCTTGGCGAGCAGTACTTC; CDR3aa: CASSPHPLGEQYF
j_gene: TRBJ2-1; v_gene: TRBV7-2; abundance: NA; d_gene: TRBD2; CDR3nt: TGTGCCAGCAGCTTCGGGCTAGCGGGGGGTAATGAGCAGTTCTTC; CDR3aa: CASSFGLAGGNEQFF
j_gene: TRBJ2-7; v_gene: TRBV19; abundance: NA; d_gene: NA; CDR3nt: TGTGCCAGTACCGGCACAGGGTACGAGCAGTACTTC; CDR3aa: CASTGTGYEQYF
j_gene: TRBJ2-7; v_gene: TRBV11-3; abundance: NA; d_gene: TRBD2; CDR3nt: TGTGCCAGCAGCCAAGAGAATAGCGGGGGGGCCGGGTCCTACGAGCAGTACTTC; CDR3aa: CASSQENSGGAGSYEQYF
j_gene: TRBJ2-5; v_gene: TRBV19; abundance: NA; d_gene: NA; CDR3nt: TGTGCCAGTAGTATAACAGGGACGCAAGAGACCCAGTACTTC; CDR3aa: CASSITGTQETQYF
j_gene: TRBJ2-3; v_gene: TRBV5-6; abundance: NA; d_gene: TRBD1; CDR3nt: TGTGCCAGCAATCGGCCCAACAGGGGGAGGACAGATACGCAGTATTTT; CDR3aa: CASNRPNRGRTDTQYF
j_gene: TRBJ2-7; v_gene: TRBV29-1; abundance: few; d_gene: TRBD1; CDR3nt: TGCAGCGTTGTCCCCAGGGGGTCCTACGAGCAGTACTTC; CDR3aa: CSVVPRGSYEQYF
j_gene: TRBJ2-1; v_gene: TRBV27; abundance: once; d_gene: NA; CDR3nt: TGTGCCAGCAGTTCTCACCTCTACAATGAGCAGTTCTTC; CDR3aa: CASSSHLYNEQFF
j_gene: TRBJ1-6; v_gene: TRBV19; abundance: few; d_gene: TRBD1; CDR3nt: TGTGCCAGTAGTAATACAGGGGAGAGTTCACCCCTCCACTTT; CDR3aa: CASSNTGESSPLHF
j_gene: TRBJ1-2; v_gene: TRBV6-5; abundance: NA; d_gene: TRBD1; CDR3nt: TGTGCCAGCCGATACAGGGGGGGTGGCTACACCTTC; CDR3aa: CASRYRGGGYTF
j_gene: TRBJ1-1; v_gene: TRBV7-6; abundance: NA; d_gene: NA; CDR3nt: TGTGCCAGCAGCTTGGCTACTTGGGGAACTGAAGCTTTCTTT; CDR3aa: CASSLATWGTEAFF
j_gene: TRBJ1-3; v_gene: TRBV7-3; abundance: NA; d_gene: NA; CDR3nt: TGTGCCAGCAGCCCGGGACCCGGAAAAACCATATATTTT; CDR3aa: CASSPGPGKTIYF
j_gene: TRBJ2-7; v_gene: TRBV6-1; abundance: NA; d_gene: NA; CDR3nt: TGTGCCAGCAGGGCCTACGTTGACGAGCAGTACTTC; CDR3aa: CASRAYVDEQYF
j_gene: TRBJ2-2; v_gene: TRBV4-3; abundance: NA; d_gene: NA; CDR3nt: TGCGCCAGCAGCCAAGGATGGGCGAACACCGGGGAGCTGTTTTTT; CDR3aa: CASSQGWANTGELFF
j_gene: TRBJ2-1; v_gene: TRBV7-3; abundance: NA; d_gene: NA; CDR3nt: TGTGCCAGCAGCTTAGATAGGGGCCCCGAGCAGTTCTTC; CDR3aa: CASSLDRGPEQFF
j_gene: TRBJ2-7; v_gene: TRBV7-9; abundance: once; d_gene: NA; CDR3nt: TGTGCCAGCAGCTCACCCGGGGCCCTCGAGCAGTACTTC; CDR3aa: CASSSPGALEQYF
j_gene: TRBJ2-1; v_gene: TRBV4-1; abundance: NA; d_gene: TRBD2; CDR3nt: TGCGCCAGCAGCCAAGGCCCCGCGGGGGCCTACAATGAGCAGTTCTTC; CDR3aa: CASSQGPAGAYNEQFF
j_gene: TRBJ2-7; v_gene: TRBV7-2; abundance: NA; d_gene: TRBD1; CDR3nt: TGTGCCAGCAGCCAAGGGGGGACAGGGGTGTACGAGCAGTACTTC; CDR3aa: CASSQGGTGVYEQYF
j_gene: TRBJ2-7; v_gene: TRBV5-4; abundance: NA; d_gene: TRBD2; CDR3nt: TGTGCCAGCAGCAACGGACTAGCGGGATATGAGCAGTACTTC; CDR3aa: CASSNGLAGYEQYF
j_gene: TRBJ1-1; v_gene: TRBV4-2; abundance: NA; d_gene: TRBD1; CDR3nt: TGTGCCAGCAGCCACGGGACAGGGGGCGTGAACACTGAAGCTTTCTTT; CDR3aa: CASSHGTGGVNTEAFF
j_gene: TRBJ2-7; v_gene: TRBV7-3; abundance: NA; d_gene: NA; CDR3nt: TGTGCCAGCAGCTTCGACAGGTCGGGTACCTACGAGCAGTACTTC; CDR3aa: CASSFDRSGTYEQYF
j_gene: TRBJ2-7; v_gene: TRBV7-2; abundance: NA; d_gene: NA; CDR3nt: TGTGCCAGCAGCTTGGTGAGAAACTACGAGCAGTACTTC; CDR3aa: CASSLVRNYEQYF
j_gene: TRBJ2-1; v_gene: TRBV19; abundance: NA; d_gene: NA; CDR3nt: TGTGCCAGTAGTACTCTTCCTCGGGCAGGGGAAGCGTGTGAGCAGTTCTTC; CDR3aa: CASSTLPRAGEACEQFF
j_gene: TRBJ2-5; v_gene: TRBV6-5; abundance: once; d_gene: NA; CDR3nt: TGTGCCAGCAGTTTAGCCGGAGCCGTGCCCGAGACCCAGTACTTC; CDR3aa: CASSLAGAVPETQYF
j_gene: TRBJ1-2; v_gene: TRBV29-1; abundance: once; d_gene: TRBD1; CDR3nt: TGCAGCGTTCAAGACAGGGGGACCTATGGCTACACCTTC; CDR3aa: CSVQDRGTYGYTF
j_gene: TRBJ2-1; v_gene: TRBV9; abundance: NA; d_gene: TRBD1; CDR3nt: TGTGCCAGCAGCGTAGCTTTATCCGGGACAGGCCGCGTCAATGAGCAGTTCTTC; CDR3aa: CASSVALSGTGRVNEQFF